The rows below give T cell receptor beta chains drawn from one sample of a study of CD8 T cells in Susac syndrome. MiXCR, run by TCRdb on the immunoSEQ multiplex PCR reads, gives a single entry per CDR3 protein. Of tens of thousands of distinct CDR3 sequences listed, under 95% were seen once; the top ten hold 0.52%. The sequencing input was CD4+ T cells from PBMCs. The receptors stem from a human donor with Susac syndrome. Both conserved end residues are part of each CDR3. A D gene is named only where the DNA matches it firmly. Expanded clones get a size class; other rows say once, few or many, or leave the size out.

.	TRBV5-1	TRBJ1-1	.	13	CASSPTTNTEAFF	TGCGCCAGCAGCCCGACCACGAACACTGAAGCTTTCTTT
.	TRBV9	TRBJ2-5	.	14	CASSVGISGETQYF	TGTGCCAGCAGCGTAGGAATTAGCGGAGAGACCCAGTACTTC
.	TRBV12-3/TRBV12-4	TRBJ1-1	TRBD1	15	CASSLGRQGKTEAFF	TGTGCCAGCAGTTTAGGTCGACAGGGGAAGACTGAAGCTTTCTTT
.	TRBV12-3/TRBV12-4	TRBJ2-2	TRBD1	15	CASSLNRGWTGELFF	TGTGCCAGCAGTTTAAACAGGGGGTGGACCGGGGAGCTGTTTTTT
.	TRBV9	TRBJ2-1	TRBD2	17	CASSVGGTSKGVNEQFF	TGTGCCAGCAGCGTAGGCGGGACTAGTAAGGGAGTCAATGAGCAGTTCTTC
.	TRBV5-4	TRBJ2-6	.	15	CASSRQEFGANVLTF	TGTGCCAGCAGTAGACAGGAATTTGGGGCCAACGTCCTGACTTTC
once	TRBV29-1	TRBJ2-3	TRBD2	13	CSVEAGGIDTQYF	TGCAGCGTTGAGGCGGGGGGGATAGATACGCAGTATTTT
.	TRBV7-9	TRBJ2-5	.	19	CASSLPNSPGPSAGETQYF	TGTGCCAGCAGCTTACCCAATTCCCCCGGTCCTTCGGCGGGGGAGACCCAGTACTTC
.	TRBV15	TRBJ2-1	TRBD2	15	CATSRLAGVQNEQFF	TGTGCCACCAGCAGACTAGCGGGAGTTCAAAATGAGCAGTTCTTC
.	TRBV12-3/TRBV12-4	TRBJ1-2	.	13	CASSFQGLYGYTF	TGTGCCAGCAGTTTTCAGGGCCTCTATGGCTACACCTTC
.	TRBV11-2	TRBJ2-7	TRBD2	14	CASSLIGLAGEQYF	TGTGCCAGCAGCTTAATAGGCCTAGCGGGCGAGCAGTACTTC
once	TRBV6-5	TRBJ2-3	.	13	CASRMLVADTQYF	TGTGCCAGCAGGATGCTTGTAGCAGATACGCAGTATTTT
.	TRBV19	TRBJ1-2	.	13	CASNGLAVNGYTF	TGTGCCAGTAACGGGTTGGCAGTGAATGGCTACACCTTC
.	TRBV30	TRBJ2-7	TRBD2	13	CAWSGGEGSEQYF	TGTGCCTGGAGTGGGGGGGAGGGCTCCGAGCAGTACTTC
.	TRBV4-2	TRBJ2-7	TRBD2	16	CASSQEPGLAVYEQYF	TGTGCCAGCAGCCAAGAGCCGGGACTAGCGGTATACGAGCAGTACTTC
.	TRBV29-1	TRBJ2-7	TRBD1	13	CSVEADRGYEQYF	TGCAGCGTTGAAGCCGACAGGGGATACGAGCAGTACTTC
.	TRBV28	TRBJ2-3	TRBD1	17	CASSPPRGQGRVGTQYF	TGTGCCAGCAGTCCACCCCGTGGACAGGGTCGAGTCGGTACGCAGTATTTT
.	TRBV2	TRBJ2-5	.	12	CASNYRVETQYF	TGTGCCAGCAATTACAGGGTTGAGACCCAGTACTTC
.	TRBV7-2	TRBJ1-1	.	15	CASSLLGQRNTEAFF	TGTGCCAGCAGCTTACTTGGACAGAGGAACACTGAAGCTTTCTTT
.	TRBV25-1	TRBJ1-1	.	14	CASSARATNTEAFF	TGTGCCAGCAGTGCGCGGGCCACGAACACTGAAGCTTTCTTT
.	TRBV2	TRBJ2-3	TRBD1	14	CASGTTGGTDTQYF	TGTGCCAGCGGAACGACAGGGGGCACAGATACGCAGTATTTT
.	TRBV19	TRBJ2-7	.	16	CASSIMMASSGYEQYF	TGTGCCAGTAGTATTATGATGGCCTCATCGGGCTACGAGCAGTACTTC
.	TRBV20-1	TRBJ2-1	TRBD2	14	CSATSLAGGNEQFF	TGCAGTGCTACGTCTCTAGCGGGGGGTAATGAGCAGTTCTTC
.	TRBV2	TRBJ1-2	.	12	CASSGHVDGYTF	TGTGCCAGCAGTGGGCACGTCGATGGCTACACCTTC
.	TRBV18	TRBJ1-4	.	13	CASSGGPNEKLFF	TGTGCCAGCTCTGGGGGACCTAATGAAAAACTGTTTTTT
.	TRBV3-1	TRBJ2-5	TRBD1	15	CASSQDDRGEGTQYF	TGTGCCAGCAGCCAAGACGACAGGGGCGAGGGGACCCAGTACTTC
.	TRBV19	TRBJ1-4	TRBD1	15	CASLGNGTAERRGFF	TGTGCCAGTCTCGGAAACGGGACAGCGGAACGTAGGGGGTTTTTT
.	TRBV9	TRBJ1-2	.	14	CASSSNHRDFDYTF	TGTGCCAGCAGCTCAAACCACAGGGATTTTGACTACACCTTC
.	TRBV20-1	TRBJ2-7	TRBD2	16	CSAPGQLAGGTYEQYF	TGCAGTGCCCCAGGGCAACTAGCGGGAGGGACCTACGAGCAGTACTTC
.	TRBV7-7	TRBJ1-1	.	16	CASSPPQGSGPTEAFF	TGTGCCAGCAGCCCCCCTCAAGGTAGTGGGCCCACTGAAGCTTTCTTT
.	TRBV25-1	TRBJ1-2	.	14	CASSESGVGYGYTF	TGTGCCAGCAGTGAATCCGGGGTAGGCTATGGCTACACCTTC
.	TRBV27	TRBJ2-4	.	14	CASSLSVQPNIQYF	TGTGCCAGCAGTTTATCGGTGCAGCCTAACATTCAGTACTTC
.	TRBV9	TRBJ2-1	TRBD2	17	CASSVVSRLAGFNEQFF	TGTGCCAGCAGCGTAGTAAGTCGGCTAGCGGGGTTCAATGAGCAGTTCTTC
.	TRBV4-2	TRBJ2-6	.	18	CASSQDQIRPSGANVLTF	TGTGCCAGCAGCCAAGACCAGATCCGACCGTCTGGGGCCAACGTCCTGACTTTC
.	TRBV20-1	TRBJ2-7	.	11	CSTGTRYEQYF	TGCAGTACCGGGACAAGGTACGAGCAGTACTTC
.	TRBV12-3/TRBV12-4	TRBJ2-4	.	17	CASSPHQGRIAKNIQYF	TGTGCCAGCAGTCCCCACCAGGGAAGGATAGCCAAAAACATTCAGTACTTC
.	TRBV24-1	TRBJ2-1	.	12	CATSEAYNEQFF	TGTGCCACCAGTGAAGCTTACAATGAGCAGTTCTTC
.	TRBV20-1	TRBJ2-1	TRBD2	14	CSATSGGAYNEQFF	TGCAGTGCTACTAGCGGGGGTGCCTACAATGAGCAGTTCTTC
few	TRBV19	TRBJ2-6	.	18	CASSIVGHGVTGANVLTF	TGTGCCAGTAGTATTGTGGGACACGGCGTAACTGGGGCCAACGTCCTGACTTTC
.	TRBV12-3/TRBV12-4	TRBJ2-7	.	12	CASKGQTYEQYF	TGTGCCAGTAAAGGACAGACCTACGAGCAGTACTTC
.	TRBV30	TRBJ2-4	TRBD1	14	CAYGQGARENIQYF	TGTGCCTACGGACAGGGGGCGAGGGAAAACATTCAGTACTTC
.	TRBV20-1	TRBJ1-2	.	14	CSAFHRAGDYGYTF	TGCAGTGCTTTTCATCGGGCAGGGGACTATGGCTACACCTTC
.	TRBV7-6	TRBJ2-3	.	14	CASSSSASTDTQYF	TGTGCCAGCAGCTCGTCAGCTAGCACAGATACGCAGTATTTT
once	TRBV27	TRBJ2-5	.	14	CASSSSGRRETQYF	TGTGCCAGCAGTTCATCGGGCCGGAGGGAGACCCAGTACTTC
.	TRBV11-1	TRBJ1-1	.	14	CASSSTVRDTEAFF	TGTGCCAGCAGCTCGACAGTACGAGACACTGAAGCTTTCTTT
.	TRBV10-3	TRBJ1-2	.	14	CAIRSDVTVYGYTF	TGTGCCATCAGATCCGACGTGACAGTCTATGGCTACACCTTC
.	TRBV23-1	TRBJ2-6	.	16	CASHQGRASGANVLTF	TGCGCCAGCCATCAGGGCAGGGCCTCTGGGGCCAACGTCCTGACTTTC
.	TRBV20-1	TRBJ2-1	TRBD2	20	CSAVSPTSGLAGGPRNEQFF	TGCAGTGCTGTATCCCCCACCTCGGGACTAGCGGGAGGGCCTCGTAATGAGCAGTTCTTC
.	TRBV6-5	TRBJ2-5	.	15	CASSYSIADQETQYF	TGTGCCAGCAGTTACTCGATTGCGGATCAAGAGACCCAGTACTTC
.	TRBV19	TRBJ2-1	.	19	CASTTSTPFPPPSYNEQFF	TGTGCCAGTACTACTTCCACACCTTTCCCTCCCCCTTCCTACAATGAGCAGTTCTTC
once	TRBV6-2/TRBV6-3	TRBJ1-5	.	16	CASSQTRTASNQPQHF	TGTGCCAGCAGTCAAACCCGGACAGCCAGCAATCAGCCCCAGCATTTT
.	TRBV15	TRBJ2-3	.	17	CATSRDGGRFATDTQYF	TGTGCCACCAGCAGAGACGGAGGGAGGTTTGCGACAGATACGCAGTATTTT
.	TRBV29-1	TRBJ2-3	.	15	CSVGFLGVSTDTQYF	TGCAGCGTTGGATTTCTAGGAGTTAGCACAGATACGCAGTATTTT
few	TRBV24-1	TRBJ2-5	TRBD1	15	CATSDPGQGPETQYF	TGTGCCACCAGTGATCCGGGACAGGGGCCAGAGACCCAGTACTTC
.	TRBV7-2	TRBJ2-3	TRBD2	14	CASSLGLAGDTQYF	TGTGCCAGCAGCTTAGGACTAGCCGGCGATACGCAGTATTTT
.	TRBV29-1	TRBJ2-1	.	11	CSVGLEREQFF	TGCAGCGTTGGGTTGGAGCGTGAGCAGTTCTTC
.	TRBV29-1	TRBJ2-3	TRBD2	15	CSPRRVSGYSDTQYF	TGCAGCCCCAGGAGGGTTAGCGGGTATTCAGATACGCAGTATTTT
once	TRBV4-2	TRBJ2-1	TRBD2	15	CASSQETSGRNEQFF	TGTGCCAGCAGCCAAGAGACTAGCGGGAGGAATGAGCAGTTCTTC
.	TRBV6-5	TRBJ2-7	.	12	CASSSIGGAEYF	TGTGCCAGCAGTTCCATAGGGGGTGCCGAGTACTTC
.	TRBV29-1	TRBJ2-1	.	14	CSVVLRVLVNEQFF	TGCAGCGTTGTTTTGAGGGTACTCGTCAATGAGCAGTTCTTC